This entry is about one T cell receptor beta chain. J lost 4 bases, V lost 3 bases, and 5 bases had no gene match. In germline, CDR1 is MDHEN, CDR2 SYDVKM. The CDR3 covers 16 residues. This record belongs to a study of blood T cell repertoires in COVID-19. Per the authors' pipeline: Amplification of reference gene primers was used by the study to estimate nucleated cell counts. Only in-frame clones appear in the TCRdb table, and some are missing; sequencing was by immunoSEQ multiplex PCR. V and J calls and clone size are those listed in that table; D and trimming were worked out from the DNA. The sample has fewer than 350,000 clones; approximately 84% are singletons.

The source material was peripheral blood. The clonotype originates from a woman aged 30 to 39 who had recovered from COVID-19. The chain has TRBV28 and TRBJ2-1; 11 nucleotides agree with TRBD2. The CDR3 is CASSFPTSGDYNEQFF. DNA of the CDR3: TGTGCCAGCAGTTTTCCGACTAGCGGGGATTACAATGAGCAGTTCTTC.